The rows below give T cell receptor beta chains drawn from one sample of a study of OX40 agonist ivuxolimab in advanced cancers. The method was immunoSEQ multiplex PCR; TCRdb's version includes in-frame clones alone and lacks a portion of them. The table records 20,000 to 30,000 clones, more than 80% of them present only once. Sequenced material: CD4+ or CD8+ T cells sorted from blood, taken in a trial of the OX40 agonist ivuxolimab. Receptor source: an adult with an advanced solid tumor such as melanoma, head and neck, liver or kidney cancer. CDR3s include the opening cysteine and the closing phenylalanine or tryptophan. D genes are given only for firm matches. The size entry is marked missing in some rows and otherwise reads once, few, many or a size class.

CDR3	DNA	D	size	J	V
CASSDPNRAGANVLTF	TGTGCCAGCAGTGACCCTAACAGGGCTGGGGCCAACGTCCTGACTTTC	.	.	TRBJ2-6	TRBV2
CASSHTGAQETQYF	TGCGCCAGCAGCCATACAGGGGCGCAAGAGACCCAGTACTTC	TRBD1	.	TRBJ2-5	TRBV4-1
CASSSIGRPDSANQPQHF	TGTGCCAGCAGTTCGATAGGGCGTCCGGACAGTGCGAATCAGCCCCAGCATTTT	.	.	TRBJ1-5	TRBV27
CASSFSSGTRAYEQYF	TGTGCCAGCAGTTTCTCCTCCGGGACTAGAGCCTACGAGCAGTACTTC	TRBD2	.	TRBJ2-7	TRBV27
CASSYAYRGRNEQFF	TGTGCCAGCAGTTACGCCTACAGGGGGCGCAATGAGCAGTTCTTC	TRBD1	.	TRBJ2-1	TRBV6-6
CASSQPKPRVNTEAFF	TGCGCCAGCAGCCAACCGAAGCCTAGAGTGAACACTGAAGCTTTCTTT	.	.	TRBJ1-1	TRBV4-1
CASSQEGTGGTNEKLFF	TGCGCCAGCAGCCAAGAGGGGACAGGGGGTACTAATGAAAAACTGTTTTTT	TRBD1	.	TRBJ1-4	TRBV4-1
CASSPRTGPRVGYTF	TGCGCCAGCAGCCCCAGAACCGGGCCCCGGGTAGGCTACACCTTC	.	.	TRBJ1-2	TRBV4-3
CASSERVTGGGLDTQYF	TGTGCCAGCAGTGAACGCGTGACGGGGGGCGGTCTGGATACGCAGTATTTT	.	few	TRBJ2-3	TRBV2
CASSVGQLDGELFF	TGTGCCAGCAGCGTAGGACAGTTGGACGGGGAGCTGTTTTTT	.	.	TRBJ2-2	TRBV9
CASSQVAGGFDYGYTF	TGCGCCAGCAGCCAAGTTGCAGGGGGCTTTGACTATGGCTACACCTTC	TRBD1	.	TRBJ1-2	TRBV4-1
CASSATSGSTDTQYF	TGTGCCAGCAGCGCGACTAGCGGGAGCACAGATACGCAGTATTTT	TRBD2	once	TRBJ2-3	TRBV13
CASSVAGVGETQYF	TGTGCCAGCAGCGTAGCTGGGGTAGGGGAGACCCAGTACTTC	.	.	TRBJ2-5	TRBV9
CASSGQGTYTGELFF	TGTGCCAGCAGTGGACAGGGCACCTACACCGGGGAGCTGTTTTTT	TRBD1	.	TRBJ2-2	TRBV27
CASSQSRGDEQYF	TGCGCCAGCAGCCAATCTAGGGGGGACGAGCAGTACTTC	.	.	TRBJ2-7	TRBV4-3
CASSQSNREAKTQYF	TGTGCCAGCAGTCAATCTAACAGGGAGGCAAAGACCCAGTACTTC	.	.	TRBJ2-5	TRBV7-9
CASSPGLGEQYF	TGTGCCAGCAGCCCAGGACTCGGCGAGCAGTACTTC	.	.	TRBJ2-7	TRBV7-9
CASSSRRGSNQPQHF	TGTGCCAGTAGTTCAAGGCGGGGGAGCAATCAGCCCCAGCATTTT	.	medium-sized	TRBJ1-5	TRBV19
CASSLLRLTGELFF	TGTGCCAGCAGTTTATTACGGCTCACCGGGGAGCTGTTTTTT	.	.	TRBJ2-2	TRBV28